These 7 T cell receptor beta chains share one sample of origin, sequenced in a study of OX40 agonist ivuxolimab in advanced cancers. Libraries were prepared by immunoSEQ multiplex PCR; TCRdb keeps only in-frame clonotypes and omits some of them. The sample includes around 100,000 clones, around 93% of them seen just once. The material sequenced was CD4+ or CD8+ T cells sorted from blood, taken in a trial of the OX40 agonist ivuxolimab. These receptors were obtained from an adult with an advanced solid tumor such as melanoma, head and neck, liver or kidney cancer.

The rearrangement links TRBV27 to TRBJ1-1; the match to TRBD1 covers 8 bases. The V gene end was trimmed by 3 bases and the J gene end by 2 bases; junction bases not matched to a gene: 5. The V gene's germline CDR1 is MNHEY and CDR2 SMNVEV (reference sequence). CDR3 size: 15 residues. CDR3 coding DNA: TGTGCCAGCAGTTTTTTAGACAGGGGCAACACTGAAGCTTTCTTT. Translating it yields CASSFLDRGNTEAFF.

The V gene is TRBV19, the J gene TRBJ1-5; TRBD1 might be the D (6 bases). This CDR3 is 17 amino acids long. Trimming took off 2 bases at V and 0 bases at J, with 14 bases between the two ends. The germline gives CDR1 LNHDA, CDR2 SQIVND (reference sequence). CDR3 sequence: CASSIRGGMISNQPQHF. CDR3 sequence (DNA): TGTGCCAGTAGTATAAGAGGGGGAATGATTAGCAATCAGCCCCAGCATTTT.

A single count supports this clone. Here the CDR3 DNA reads TGCAGCACCCGACAAAACACTGAAGCTTTCTTT. Its protein product is CSTRQNTEAFF. The chain carries TRBV29-1 and TRBJ1-1, with D hard to call. With 8 bases removed from V and 2 bases from J, the gap between germline ends came to 9 bases. The CDR3 runs to 11 residues. Germline loops: CDR1 SQVTM, CDR2 ANQGSEA. Variable domain in full (rest from reference TRBV29-1 and TRBJ1-1): SAVISQKPSRDICQRGTSLTIQCQVDSQVTMMFWYRQQPGQSLTLIATANQGSEATYESGFVIDKFPISRPNLTFSTLTVSNMSPEDSSIYLCSTRQNTEAFFGQGTRLTVV.

This rearrangement joins TRBV2 to TRBJ2-1; TRBD1 aligns across 8 bases. Germline-derived CDR1 and CDR2 are SNHLY and FYNNEI. The V and J ends lost 7 bases and 5 bases, in that order; junction bases with no gene match: 7. CDR3 length: 14 residues. CDR3 nucleotide sequence: TGTGCCAGCAAAGAACAGGGGGTTAACAATGAGCAGTTCTTC. Its translation: CASKEQGVNNEQFF.

The V and J genes are TRBV28 and TRBJ1-4; the D gene is possibly TRBD1 (6 bases). Trimming took 6 bases from V and 6 from J, leaving 17 bases between them. Germline loops: CDR1 MDHEN, CDR2 SYDVKM. The length of the CDR3 is 15 residues. This CDR3 reads CASRGYRTAYEKLFF. The CDR3 DNA is TGTGCCAGCAGGGGTTACCGGACAGCTTATGAAAAACTGTTTTTT.

The chain carries TRBV28 and TRBJ2-1; TRBD2 aligns across 9 bases. The ends lost 2 bases at V and 4 bases at J; junction bases unmatched: 6. CDR1 and CDR2 (germline): MDHEN, SYDVKM. CDR3 length: 16 residues. In DNA, the CDR3 is TGTGCCAGCAGTTTAGTGAGGCTAGCGGGATACAATGAGCAGTTCTTC. Translated: CASSLVRLAGYNEQFF.

This chain uses TRBV15 with TRBJ1-2, with D perhaps matching TRBD1 (6 bases). Germline V gives CDR1 LNHNV, CDR2 YYDKDF (reference sequence). V was trimmed by 1 base and J by 4 bases, leaving 13 bases between them. This CDR3 contains 15 residues. CDR3 amino acids: CATSRGTGHLYGYTF. DNA for the CDR3: TGTGCCACCAGCAGAGGTACGGGACACCTCTATGGCTACACCTTC.